Listed below are T cell receptor beta chains from one sample, sequenced in a study of CD8 T cells in Susac syndrome. Using its own MiXCR run on the immunoSEQ multiplex PCR reads, TCRdb lists one record per CDR3 protein. This table holds around 150,000 distinct CDR3 sequences, approximately 93% found once. Material: CD8+ T cells from PBMCs. These receptors were obtained from a human donor in good health. Both conserved end residues are part of each CDR3. The D gene is left open where the match is weak. Expanded clones get a size class; other rows say once, few or many, or leave the size out.

CDR3 | DNA | V | D | size | J
CASSFHPGFF | TGTGCCAGCAGCTTTCATCCCGGGTTCTTC | TRBV11-1 | NA | NA | TRBJ2-1
CASRIQNTGELFF | TGTGCCAGCAGAATACAGAACACCGGGGAGCTGTTTTTT | TRBV11-2 | NA | once | TRBJ2-2
CSATLRALSPYEQYF | TGCAGCGCTACGCTCAGGGCCCTCTCGCCGTACGAGCAGTACTTC | TRBV29-1 | NA | NA | TRBJ2-7
CAWKGPYQETQYF | TGTGCCTGGAAGGGACCGTACCAAGAGACCCAGTACTTC | TRBV30 | NA | NA | TRBJ2-5
CASSPSGQSSNQPQHF | TGTGCCAGCAGTCCCTCCGGGCAGAGTAGCAATCAGCCCCAGCATTTT | TRBV12-3/TRBV12-4 | NA | NA | TRBJ1-5
CSVSRNEQFF | TGCAGCGTTTCCCGGAATGAGCAGTTCTTC | TRBV29-1 | NA | NA | TRBJ2-1
CASSPGRDPDTQYF | TGTGCCAGCAGCCCGGGGCGGGACCCAGATACGCAGTATTTT | TRBV28 | NA | NA | TRBJ2-3
CASSFLDPNTDTQYF | TGTGCCAGCAGCTTCCTAGACCCGAACACAGATACGCAGTATTTT | TRBV5-6 | NA | NA | TRBJ2-3
CASSIFLGYNEQFF | TGTGCCAGTAGTATCTTTCTTGGATACAATGAGCAGTTCTTC | TRBV19 | NA | NA | TRBJ2-1
CAWGHRYEQYF | TGTGCCTGGGGACATCGTTACGAGCAGTACTTC | TRBV30 | NA | NA | TRBJ2-7
CASSSTSGIEQFF | TGTGCCAGCAGTTCGACTAGCGGGATCGAGCAGTTCTTC | TRBV12-3/TRBV12-4 | TRBD2 | NA | TRBJ2-1
CASSSGTYFEQFF | TGCGCCAGCAGCTCCGGGACTTACTTTGAGCAGTTCTTC | TRBV5-1 | NA | NA | TRBJ2-1
CSVYGDNEQFF | TGCAGCGTCTACGGCGACAATGAGCAGTTCTTC | TRBV29-1 | NA | once | TRBJ2-1
CASSPGLASSYEQYF | TGTGCCAGCAGCCCCGGACTAGCGTCCTCCTACGAGCAGTACTTC | TRBV3-1 | TRBD2 | NA | TRBJ2-7
CSARDIDSYGYTF | TGCAGTGCTAGAGATATCGACAGCTATGGCTACACCTTC | TRBV20-1 | NA | NA | TRBJ1-2
CASSLGTGNSYEQYF | TGTGCCAGCAGCCTAGGGACGGGGAACTCCTACGAGCAGTACTTC | TRBV3-1 | NA | NA | TRBJ2-7
CASSAPSSYEQYF | TGTGCCAGCAGCGCACCGAGCTCCTACGAGCAGTACTTC | TRBV9 | NA | NA | TRBJ2-7
CAWSRSGRATDTQYF | TGTGCCTGGAGCCGAAGCGGGAGGGCCACAGATACGCAGTATTTT | TRBV30 | TRBD2 | NA | TRBJ2-3
CASSYDFNRGRSYEQFF | TGTGCCAGCAGTTACGACTTTAACAGGGGGCGATCTTATGAGCAGTTCTTC | TRBV6-2/TRBV6-3 | TRBD1 | NA | TRBJ2-1
CASSLVLAGVESFF | TGTGCCAGCAGCTTAGTCCTAGCGGGAGTGGAATCGTTCTTC | TRBV11-2 | TRBD2 | NA | TRBJ2-1
CASSEGGPGELFF | TGTGCCAGCAGTGAAGGCGGCCCCGGGGAGCTGTTTTTT | TRBV25-1 | NA | NA | TRBJ2-2
CASSQNRGSYEQYF | TGTGCCAGCAGCCAAAACAGGGGTTCCTACGAGCAGTACTTC | TRBV3-1 | TRBD1 | NA | TRBJ2-7
CASHQAGPYNEQFF | TGTGCCAGCCACCAAGCGGGGCCATACAATGAGCAGTTCTTC | TRBV27 | TRBD2 | NA | TRBJ2-1
CASSVGWGSSYNEQFF | TGTGCCAGCAGCGTAGGGTGGGGGAGCTCCTACAATGAGCAGTTCTTC | TRBV9 | NA | once | TRBJ2-1
CSVEREGGGYTF | TGCAGCGTTGAAAGGGAGGGCGGAGGCTACACCTTC | TRBV29-1 | NA | NA | TRBJ1-2
CASSYNTPSSYEQYF | TGTGCCAGCAGTTATAACACCCCTTCCTCCTACGAGCAGTACTTC | TRBV6-5 | NA | NA | TRBJ2-7
CAWRNTPAGNEQFF | TGTGCCTGGAGAAATACCCCGGCTGGTAATGAGCAGTTCTTC | TRBV30 | NA | NA | TRBJ2-1
CATRDNSYNEQFF | TGTGCCACGCGGGACAACTCCTACAATGAGCAGTTCTTC | TRBV24-1 | NA | NA | TRBJ2-1
CASRSLAGPYNEQFF | TGTGCCAGCAGGTCCCTAGCGGGCCCCTACAATGAGCAGTTCTTC | TRBV27 | TRBD2 | NA | TRBJ2-1
CASSPGTHNVLTF | TGTGCCAGCAGCCCTGGGACACACAACGTCCTGACTTTC | TRBV28 | NA | NA | TRBJ2-6
CSARPQDRETQYF | TGCAGTGCTAGACCCCAGGATAGAGAGACCCAGTACTTC | TRBV20-1 | NA | NA | TRBJ2-5
CASSFLAGGGKETQYF | TGTGCCAGCAGTTTTCTAGCGGGAGGAGGGAAAGAGACCCAGTACTTC | TRBV27 | TRBD2 | NA | TRBJ2-5
CASSLKFQLAGETDTQYF | TGCGCCAGCAGCCTTAAATTTCAACTAGCGGGAGAGACAGATACGCAGTATTTT | TRBV4-3 | TRBD2 | NA | TRBJ2-3
CASSLATAYEQYF | TGTGCCAGCAGCTTGGCGACAGCGTACGAGCAGTACTTC | TRBV5-1 | NA | few | TRBJ2-7
CASSRTSSWGEQYF | TGTGCCAGCAGCCGGACTAGCTCCTGGGGCGAGCAGTACTTC | TRBV27 | TRBD2 | NA | TRBJ2-7
CATIRTYWETQYF | TGTGCCACCATCCGGACATATTGGGAGACCCAGTACTTC | TRBV24-1 | NA | NA | TRBJ2-5
CSVEDGIGYTF | TGCAGCGTTGAAGACGGGATTGGCTACACCTTC | TRBV29-1 | NA | once | TRBJ1-2
CASSLVSHPAYGYTF | TGTGCCAGCAGCTTAGTATCCCATCCGGCCTATGGCTACACCTTC | TRBV7-9 | NA | NA | TRBJ1-2
CATSRESGGFTEAFF | TGTGCCACCAGCAGAGAATCTGGAGGGTTCACTGAAGCTTTCTTT | TRBV15 | NA | NA | TRBJ1-1
CASGASAHTEAFF | TGTGCCAGCGGCGCTTCTGCCCACACTGAAGCTTTCTTT | TRBV12-3/TRBV12-4 | NA | NA | TRBJ1-1
CASKAIAGSYEQYF | TGTGCCAGCAAGGCGATAGCGGGTTCCTACGAGCAGTACTTC | TRBV4-2 | TRBD2 | NA | TRBJ2-7